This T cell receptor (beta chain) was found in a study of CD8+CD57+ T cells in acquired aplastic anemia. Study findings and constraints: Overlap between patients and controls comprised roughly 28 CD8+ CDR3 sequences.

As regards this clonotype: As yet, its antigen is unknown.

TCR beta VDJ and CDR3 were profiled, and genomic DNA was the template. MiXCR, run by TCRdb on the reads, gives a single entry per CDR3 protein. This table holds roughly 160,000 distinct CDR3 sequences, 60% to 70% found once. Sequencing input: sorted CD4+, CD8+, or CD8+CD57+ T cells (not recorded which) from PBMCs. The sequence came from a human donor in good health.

The CDR3 nucleotides read TGTGCCAGCAGCCAAAGGTTTCCGGGAGAATACGAGCAGTACTTC. Its translation: CASSQRFPGEYEQYF. This rearrangement joins TRBV7-9 to TRBJ2-7; D possibly corresponds to TRBD2 (6 bases). With 5 bases removed from V and 4 bases from J, the gap between germline ends came to 18 bases. This CDR3 has 15 residues. Germline-derived CDR1 and CDR2 are SEHNR and FQNEAQ (reference sequence).